The next 27 T cell receptor beta chains were all read from a single sample in a study of long-term antiretroviral therapy in people with HIV. The immunoSEQ assay was v3.0, run at survey level. Repertoires were generated with immunoSEQ multiplex PCR, while TCRdb's copy carries only in-frame clones and drops some. The sample holds 15,000 to 20,000 clones, roughly 95% seen once. Sequences were derived from unsorted PBMCs, sampled around 10 years after starting antiretroviral therapy. These receptors all stem from a man aged 30-40 years with HIV.

The chain uses TRBV9 and TRBJ2-1, with TRBD2 identical over 9 bases. The germline gives CDR1 SGDLS, CDR2 YYNGEE. This CDR3 spans 16 amino acids. Trimming removed 0 bases from V and 4 bases from J; junction bases left unmatched: 5. The CDR3 here is CASSVEGGGGYNEQFF. The CDR3 DNA follows: TGTGCCAGCAGCGTAGAGGGCGGGGGGGGTTACAATGAGCAGTTCTTC. The full variable domain, rest sourced from reference TRBV9 and TRBJ2-1, is DSGVTQTPKHLITATGQRVTLRCSPRSGDLSVYWYQQSLDQGLQFLIQYYNGEERAKGNILERFSAQQFPDLHSELNLSSLELGDSALYFCASSVEGGGGYNEQFFGPGTRLTVL.

The chain is built from TRBV6-7 and TRBJ1-2; D gene ambiguous. TRBV6-7 is an ORF for which the function is uncertain. The CDR3 is 12 residues long. The ends were cut back, 8 bases at V and 4 bases at J, with 11 bases in the middle. CDR3 DNA sequence: TGTGCCAGCTTGGGCACAGTCTATGGCTACACCTTC. Protein sequence: CASLGTVYGYTF.

The gene calls are TRBV7-2 and TRBJ1-6; 9 bases match TRBD1. CDR1 and CDR2 from the germline V gene are SGHTA and FQGNSA. The CDR3 totals 14 residues. J was trimmed by 7 bases and V by 6 bases; bases with no gene match: 4. The CDR3 DNA sequence: TGTGCCAGCAGGATTGACAGGGGGAATTCACCCCTCCACTTT. Encoded protein: CASRIDRGNSPLHF.

V is TRBV11-3 and J is TRBJ2-2, with a tentative D call TRBD2 (6 bases). Germline V gives CDR1 SGHNT, CDR2 YENEEA. The CDR3 sequence is 16 residues long. The V end lost 5 bases, the J end lost 2 bases, and 15 bases lay between the germline ends. The CDR3 region is CASSPGGAVNTGELFF. The CDR3 DNA follows: TGTGCCAGCAGCCCCGGGGGAGCGGTTAACACCGGGGAGCTGTTTTTT.

J is TRBJ1-5 and V is TRBV6-5, with a possible D match to TRBD1 (5 bases). Germline CDR1 reads MNHEY; CDR2 reads SVGAGI. The CDR3 runs 13 residues. V was clipped by 8 bases and J by 7 bases, with 15 bases between them. The CDR3 DNA reads as TGTGCCAGCTCCGACAGCCAAAGGCAGCCCCAGCATTTT. This encodes CASSDSQRQPQHF.

The genes are TRBV7-2 and TRBJ1-3; D is unresolved. The germline V gene encodes CDR1 SGHTA and CDR2 FQGNSA. This CDR3 is built from 15 residues. V gave up 5 bases and J gave up 4 bases, with 15 bases separating them. CDR3 DNA: TGTGCCAGCAGCCCCTGGACGTCGAGGGGAAACACCATATATTTT. It is translated as CASSPWTSRGNTIYF. Variable domain in full (rest from reference TRBV7-2 and TRBJ1-3): GAGVSQSPSNKVTEKGKDVELRCDPISGHTALYWYRQSLGQGLEFLIYFQGNSAPDKSGLPSDRFSAERTGGSVSTLTIQRTQQEDSAVYLCASSPWTSRGNTIYFGEGSWLTVV.

The V and J genes are TRBV2 and TRBJ1-5; 7 bases map to TRBD1. The V segment lost 2 bases and the J segment 7 bases; nucleotides outside the gene matches: 5. The CDR3 consists of 14 residues. The germline V gene has CDR1 SNHLY and CDR2 FYNNEI. The CDR3 nucleotides read TGTGCCAGCAGTGAATCTGGGACAGTACAGCCCCAGCATTTT. Translating gives CASSESGTVQPQHF.

The CDR3 loop reads CASSYSGVPQHF. Written as DNA, the CDR3 is TGTGCCAGCAGTTACTCTGGGGTGCCCCAGCATTTT. The chain combines TRBV6-6 with TRBJ1-5; D remains ambiguous. Germline V gene sequence: CDR1 MNHNY, CDR2 SVGAGI (reference sequence). V shed 0 bases and J shed 9 bases, with 6 bases lying between them. The CDR3 has 12 residues.

The rearrangement links TRBV7-6 to TRBJ2-7, with D possibly matching TRBD1 (6 bases). The germline gives CDR1 SGHVS, CDR2 FNYEAQ. The length of the CDR3 is 15 residues. Trimming removed 0 bases at V and 5 bases at J, with 14 bases between. The CDR3 region is CASSLAGTKSHEQYF. The CDR3 DNA follows: TGTGCCAGCAGCTTAGCCGGGACAAAATCCCACGAGCAGTACTTC.

This sequence joins TRBV5-5 and TRBJ1-4, with D uncertain. CDR3 size: 15 residues. Trimming pared 2 bases from V and 0 bases from J, leaving 8 bases between. The V gene's germline CDR1 is SGHKS and CDR2 YYEKEE (reference sequence). The CDR3: CASSLVWTTNEKLFF. Here the CDR3 DNA reads TGTGCCAGCAGCTTAGTTTGGACAACTAATGAAAAACTGTTTTTT.

The V call is TRBV5-4, the J call TRBJ1-1, with a tentative D call TRBD1 (5 bases). The CDR3 is 13 residues long. The germline CDR1 and CDR2 sequences are SGHNT and YYREEE (reference sequence). The germline V and J ends were trimmed by 4 bases and 5 bases, with 12 bases remaining between them. CDR3 sequence: CASSPWGGTEAFF. DNA for the CDR3: TGTGCCAGCAGCCCCTGGGGGGGGACTGAAGCTTTCTTT.

This CDR3 is CASSFRQNTEAFF. DNA for the CDR3: TGTGCCAGCAGCTTCAGACAGAACACTGAAGCTTTCTTT. The V call is TRBV7-8, the J call TRBJ1-1; no clear D. Deletions cut 3 bases from V and 1 base from J, with 6 bases between. Germline V gene sequence: CDR1 SGHVS, CDR2 FQNEAQ. This CDR3 has 13 amino acids.

The CDR3 here is CASSSPGTGSDYQETQYF. CDR3 bases: TGTGCCAGCAGCTCACCCGGGACAGGGTCTGATTACCAAGAGACCCAGTACTTC. The chain couples TRBV9 to TRBJ2-5; 9 positions agree with TRBD1. The CDR3 covers 18 residues. Trimming at V came to 4 bases and at J to 0 bases, leaving 13 bases not matched to a gene. Per germline, CDR1 SGDLS and CDR2 YYNGEE.

V usage is TRBV27 and J usage is TRBJ2-3; either TRBD1 or TRBD2 may supply D (5 bases each). Germline CDR1 is MNHEY and CDR2 is SMNVEV (reference sequence). The CDR3 consists of 14 residues. V lost 3 bases to trimming and J lost 2 bases, with 9 bases between them. CDR3 in amino acids: CASSLGVYTDTQYF. CDR3 in DNA: TGTGCCAGCAGTTTGGGGGTTTACACAGATACGCAGTATTTT.

V and J are TRBV5-6 and TRBJ2-7; D is perhaps TRBD1 (6 bases). The CDR3 totals 16 residues. Trimming took off 4 bases at V and 0 bases at J, with 17 bases between the two ends. Germline V gene lookup returns CDR1 SGHDT and CDR2 YYEEEE. Written as DNA, the CDR3 is TGTGCCAGCAGCACACGGTACAGGGTAGGCTCCTACGAGCAGTACGTC. It yields the protein CASSTRYRVGSYEQYV.

The chain combines TRBV29-1 with TRBJ1-1, with TRBD1 as a possible D gene (5 bases). CDR3 size: 13 residues. V was trimmed by 3 bases and J by 0 bases, leaving 8 bases between them. From germline, CDR1 is SQVTM and CDR2 ANQGSEA. DNA for the CDR3: TGCAGCGTTGACGGGACGGTGAACACTGAAGCTTTCTTT. Residues: CSVDGTVNTEAFF. Full variable domain (rest looked up from reference TRBV29-1 and TRBJ1-1): SAVISQKPSRDICQRGTSLTIQCQVDSQVTMMFWYRQQPGQSLTLIATANQGSEATYESGFVIDKFPISRPNLTFSTLTVSNMSPEDSSIYLCSVDGTVNTEAFFGQGTRLTVV.

This chain connects TRBV6-5 to TRBJ2-1; the D gene could be TRBD1 or TRBD2 (8 bases each). Trimming shortened V by 8 bases and J by 7 bases, and 21 bases separated the two germline ends. CDR1 and CDR2 from the germline V gene are MNHEY and SVGAGI. This CDR3 has 15 residues. As DNA, the CDR3 is TGTGCCAGCCTCGCGGGGGGACAGGCTTTAAATGAGCAGTTCTTC. Its protein product is CASLAGGQALNEQFF.

The sample holds one count of this clone. The J gene is TRBJ2-5, the V gene TRBV7-2; possible D gene TRBD2, 5 bases. Germline CDR1 SGHTA, CDR2 FQGNSA. V was pared by 1 base and J by 7 bases, with 13 bases between. CDR3 length: 14 residues. The CDR3 sequence is CASSLGVEVVTQYF. The CDR3, as DNA: TGTGCCAGCAGCTTAGGGGTGGAGGTTGTGACCCAGTACTTC.

V usage is TRBV23-1 and J usage is TRBJ1-2; D is ambiguous. TRBV23-1 is marked as an open reading frame, function uncertain. V was trimmed by 4 bases and J by 2 bases, leaving 14 bases between them. This CDR3 spans 15 amino acids. CDR3 sequence reads: CASSRNFPPNYGYTF. CDR3 DNA sequence: TGCGCCAGCAGTCGAAATTTTCCGCCAAACTATGGCTACACCTTC.

This clone was seen once. This chain links TRBV11-2 with TRBJ1-2, with D hard to call. The V and J ends lost 1 base and 5 bases respectively, with 17 bases between them. Germline V gene lookup returns CDR1 SGHAT and CDR2 FQNNGV. The CDR3 has 16 amino acids. The CDR3 here is CASSLAPAGSFYGYTF. Here the CDR3 DNA reads TGTGCCAGCAGCTTAGCCCCCGCGGGATCGTTTTATGGCTACACCTTC.

This clone was detected only a few times. J is TRBJ1-6 and V is TRBV6-5, with TRBD1 as a possible D gene (5 bases). The germline V and J ends were trimmed by 5 bases and 14 bases, with 22 bases remaining between them. This CDR3 comprises 15 residues. CDR1 and CDR2 from the germline V gene are MNHEY and SVGAGI. The CDR3 spells CASSRDSLFALTLHF. The CDR3 nucleotides are TGTGCCAGCAGTCGCGACAGCCTTTTCGCCCTAACCCTCCACTTT.

The chain uses TRBV10-3 and TRBJ2-5, with TRBD2 matching 14 bases. This CDR3 has 17 residues. Per the germline V gene, CDR1 is ENHRY and CDR2 is SYGVKD. With V trimmed by 3 bases and J by 4 bases, 7 bases remained unmatched. DNA of the CDR3: TGTGCCATCAGTGAACGGACTAGCGGGGGGTTCGGAGAGACCCAGTACTTC. It specifies CAISERTSGGFGETQYF.

Here the CDR3 DNA reads TGTGCCAGCAGTTTATCCCCGGAAAAACTGTTTTTT. This codes for CASSLSPEKLFF. The chain recombines TRBV28 with TRBJ1-4; unclear D gene. V was pared by 1 base and J by 8 bases, with 5 bases between. This CDR3 spans 12 amino acids. The germline V gene encodes CDR1 MDHEN and CDR2 SYDVKM.

The genes are TRBV19 and TRBJ2-3; D possibly uses TRBD1 or TRBD2 (6 bases each). The germline CDR1 and CDR2 sequences are LNHDA and SQIVND (reference sequence). V lost 6 bases to trimming and J lost 5 bases, with 12 bases between them. The length of the CDR3 is 13 residues. In DNA, the CDR3 is TGTGCCAGTAGAGGGGGGCAACTAGATACGCAGTATTTT. The encoded protein is CASRGGQLDTQYF.

V gene TRBV6-6 combines with J gene TRBJ2-3; D is possibly TRBD2 (6 bases). The germline gives CDR1 MNHNY, CDR2 SVGAGI (reference sequence). V was clipped by 7 bases and J by 6 bases, with 14 bases between them. The CDR3 covers 13 residues. For the CDR3, the DNA is TGTGCCAGCAAAACAAAGCGGGCCGATACGCAGTATTTT. It translates to CASKTKRADTQYF.

V gene TRBV2 combines with J gene TRBJ1-3; D gene ambiguous. Germline lookup yields CDR1 SNHLY and CDR2 FYNNEI. The V end lost 7 bases, the J end lost 4 bases, and 5 bases lay between the germline ends. The CDR3 spans 11 residues. The CDR3 DNA is TGTGCCAGCACTCTGGGAAACACCATATATTTT. It specifies CASTLGNTIYF.

This clone was found once. The chain joins TRBV20-1 to TRBJ1-2, with D unclear. This CDR3 has 11 residues. Germline CDR1 DFQATT, CDR2 SNEGSKA (reference sequence). The CDR3 loop reads CSSRALSGYTF. The DNA for the CDR3 is TGCAGCTCTAGAGCGCTAAGTGGCTACACCTTC.